The 26 T cell receptor beta chains given below trace back to one sample, sequenced in a study of T cells in tumors and immune-related adverse events. This table comes from immunoSEQ multiplex PCR, and its TCRdb copy is limited to in-frame clones, with some not included. The sample carries about 22,000 clones, 75% to 95% recorded once. Specimen: lymph node tissue, collected from a patient treated with anti-PD-1 therapy. Receptor source: a female donor with metastatic renal cell carcinoma.

Concerning this clone itself: Relative to the germline gene, one junction end is altered; a read error may explain this. This chain joins TRBV7-2 and TRBJ2-3, with D perhaps matching TRBD2 (5 bases). The CDR3 has 13 residues. Germline CDR1 is SGHTA and CDR2 is FQGNSA. The CDR3 DNA sequence: TGTGTCAGCATCTCCAGTCCCCGGGGAACGCAGTATTTT. Translation: CVSISSPRGTQYF.

V usage is TRBV7-6 and J usage is TRBJ2-5; no clear D. CDR1 and CDR2 from the germline V gene are SGHVS and FNYEAQ. The V gene lost 1 base and the J gene lost 2 bases, with 8 bases spanning the gap. CDR3 length: 14 amino acids. CDR3: CASSLDPDQETQYF. The CDR3 nucleotides are TGTGCCAGCAGCTTAGACCCGGATCAAGAGACCCAGTACTTC.

The chain is built from TRBV7-2 and TRBJ2-3; the match to TRBD2 covers 9 bases. Germline V gene lookup returns CDR1 SGHTA and CDR2 FQGNSA. This CDR3 spans 16 amino acids. After removal of 3 bases from V and 5 bases from J, the junction contained 9 bases not matched to a gene. For the CDR3, the DNA is TGTGCCAGCAGCTTCCAAAGCGGGGGGCAGGGAGATACGCAGTATTTT. The encoded protein is CASSFQSGGQGDTQYF.

The chain links TRBV18 to TRBJ1-3, with 10 bases aligning to TRBD1. The CDR3 is made up of 15 amino acids. The V gene end was trimmed by 4 bases and the J gene end by 2 bases; junction bases not matched to a gene: 2. The germline V gene encodes CDR1 KGHSH and CDR2 LQKENI. CDR3 sequence reads: CASSLGTGAGNTIYF. The CDR3 bases are TGTGCCAGCTCACTCGGGACAGGGGCTGGAAACACCATATATTTT.

This sequence joins TRBV7-2 and TRBJ2-7; D unclear. V shed 5 bases and J shed 2 bases, with 13 bases lying between them. CDR3 length equals 14 residues. The germline gives CDR1 SGHTA, CDR2 FQGNSA. CDR3 coding DNA: TGTGCCAGCAGCCCGCAGCGAGGAACCTACGAGCAGTACTTC. Translation: CASSPQRGTYEQYF.

This chain links TRBV4-2 with TRBJ2-7; the D call may be TRBD1 or TRBD2 (5 bases each). The V and J ends lost 5 bases and 2 bases respectively, with 10 bases between them. The germline V gene has CDR1 LGHNA and CDR2 YNFKEQ. The CDR3 loop spans 13 amino acids. CDR3: CASSFVGAYEQYF. Here the CDR3 DNA reads TGTGCCAGCAGCTTCGTGGGGGCCTACGAGCAGTACTTC.

The chain has TRBV30 and TRBJ2-4, with D unresolved. V shed 1 base and J shed 1 base, with 5 bases lying between them. From germline, CDR1 is GTSNPN and CDR2 SVGIG (reference sequence). The CDR3 has 13 residues. CDR3 loop: CAWSAGAKNIQYF. The DNA for the CDR3 is TGTGCCTGGAGTGCGGGCGCCAAAAACATTCAGTACTTC.

The CDR3 DNA sequence: TGTGCCAGCAGCTTAGGCCAGGGGCGAGGAAACACCATATATTTT. Translated, it gives CASSLGQGRGNTIYF. V and J are TRBV7-6 and TRBJ1-3, with D possibly TRBD1 on 6 matching bases. This CDR3 contains 15 residues. The germline CDR1 and CDR2 sequences are SGHVS and FNYEAQ. The V end was cut by 1 base, the J end by 4 bases, with 11 bases between. Drawing the rest from reference TRBV7-6 and TRBJ1-3, the complete variable domain is GAGVSQSPRYKVTKRGQDVALRCDPISGHVSLYWYRQALGQGPEFLTYFNYEAQQDKSGLPNDRFSAERPEGSISTLTIQRTEQRDSAMYRCASSLGQGRGNTIYFGEGSWLTVV.

V gene TRBV7-2 combines with J gene TRBJ2-7; D not resolved. Per germline, CDR1 SGHTA and CDR2 FQGNSA. This CDR3 is built from 14 residues. Trimming took 0 bases from V and 1 from J, leaving 7 bases between them. The CDR3: CASSLAQTSYEQYF. As DNA, the CDR3 is TGTGCCAGCAGCTTAGCACAGACGTCCTACGAGCAGTACTTC.

The chain joins TRBV4-2 to TRBJ1-4; 7 nucleotides agree with TRBD1. Trimming cost V 4 bases and J 7 bases; bases outside gene matches: 9. This CDR3 has 15 amino acids. Looked up from germline, CDR1 is LGHNA and CDR2 is YNFKEQ. This CDR3 is CASSLDTGDAEKLFF. The CDR3 bases are TGTGCCAGCAGCCTAGATACAGGGGACGCTGAAAAACTGTTTTTT.

The rearrangement joins TRBV7-8 to TRBJ1-2; 7 nucleotides agree with TRBD1. The ends lost 3 bases at V and 8 bases at J; junction bases unmatched: 12. The CDR3 extends over 15 amino acids. Germline values: CDR1 SGHVS, CDR2 FQNEAQ. CDR3 nucleotides: TGTGCCAGCAGCTTTACTAGAGAGACAGGGAGCGGCTACACCTTC. Encoded protein: CASSFTRETGSGYTF.

The V gene is TRBV5-6, the J gene TRBJ1-2; D is unclear. Looked up from germline, CDR1 is SGHDT and CDR2 is YYEEEE. CDR3 length: 14 residues. V was pared by 0 bases and J by 8 bases, with 14 bases between. The CDR3 loop is CASSLDVGDWGYTF. The DNA of the CDR3 is TGTGCCAGCAGCTTGGATGTGGGAGATTGGGGCTACACCTTC.

This chain joins TRBV7-6 and TRBJ1-1; no clear D. This CDR3 has 15 residues. Trimming took off 1 base at V and 0 bases at J, with 9 bases between the two ends. Germline V lookup: CDR1 SGHVS, CDR2 FNYEAQ. The CDR3 DNA is TGTGCCAGCAGCTTAGAAGGGAGGGTGAACACTGAAGCTTTCTTT. Its protein product is CASSLEGRVNTEAFF.

The chain combines TRBV23-1 with TRBJ2-1; 8 bases fit TRBD1. Being an ORF, TRBV23-1 has a function that is uncertain. Trimming removed 4 bases from V and 6 bases from J; junction bases left unmatched: 8. This CDR3 spans 15 amino acids. The CDR3 loop reads CASSRPGQVGNEQFF. The CDR3 nucleotides are TGCGCCAGCAGTCGCCCGGGACAGGTGGGCAATGAGCAGTTCTTC.

The chain joins TRBV19 to TRBJ2-3, with TRBD1 as a possible D gene (6 bases). This CDR3 is 16 amino acids long. With 2 bases removed from V and 1 base from J, the gap between germline ends came to 13 bases. In germline, CDR1 is LNHDA, CDR2 SQIVND (reference sequence). CDR3 DNA sequence: TGTGCCAGTAGTATATCTCGGACAGATCGCACAGATACGCAGTATTTT. This translates into CASSISRTDRTDTQYF. Variable domain in full (rest from reference TRBV19 and TRBJ2-3): DGGITQSPKYLFRKEGQNVTLSCEQNLNHDAMYWYRQDPGQGLRLIYYSQIVNDFQKGDIAEGYSVSREKKESFPLTVTSAQKNPTAFYLCASSISRTDRTDTQYFGPGTRLTVL.

The chain couples TRBV5-5 to TRBJ1-2; D gene uncertain. CDR1 and CDR2 from the germline V gene are SGHKS and YYEKEE (reference sequence). This CDR3 comprises 11 residues. V was trimmed by 3 bases and J by 3 bases, leaving 3 bases between them. The CDR3 loop reads CASSSYYGYTF. In DNA, the CDR3 is TGTGCCAGCAGCTCCTACTATGGCTACACCTTC.

V is TRBV7-2 and J is TRBJ2-5; weak D call: TRBD2 (5 bases). CDR1 is SGHTA, CDR2 FQGNSA, per germline. Trimming took off 7 bases at V and 7 bases at J, with 19 bases between the two ends. This CDR3 region has 14 residues. The CDR3 DNA follows: TGTGCCAGCACCCCAAGCGGAGTTCCAGGGACCCAGTACTTC. Translating it yields CASTPSGVPGTQYF.

The chain carries TRBV7-2 and TRBJ1-1, with 7 bases lining up with TRBD1. V lost 2 bases, J lost 5 bases, and 14 bases stayed unmatched. The V gene's germline CDR1 is SGHTA and CDR2 FQGNSA. The CDR3 runs to 17 residues. The CDR3 DNA reads TGTGCCAGCAGCTTAAATATAGTAGGGGGCGCCGGGACTGAAGCTTTCTTT. Encoded protein: CASSLNIVGGAGTEAFF.

J is TRBJ2-1 and V is TRBV12-5; D is possibly TRBD2 (5 bases). The CDR3 runs 15 residues. Trimming removed 4 bases from V and 0 bases from J, with 10 bases in between. Germline assignment: CDR1 LGHNT and CDR2 FRNRAP. The CDR3: CASGSGVSSYNEQFF. The CDR3, as DNA: TGTGCTAGTGGTTCCGGGGTTAGCTCCTACAATGAGCAGTTCTTC.

This clone was seen once. The chain couples TRBV11-3 to TRBJ2-2, with 8 bases that match TRBD1. The V segment lost 5 bases and the J segment 0 bases; nucleotides outside the gene matches: 14. The germline V gene has CDR1 SGHNT and CDR2 YENEEA. This CDR3 spans 19 amino acids. The CDR3 sequence: CASSLSTGTGRTNTGELFF. The DNA for the CDR3 is TGTGCCAGCAGCCTTAGCACCGGGACAGGACGTACGAACACCGGGGAGCTGTTTTTT.

This chain links TRBV9 with TRBJ1-2; TRBD1 agrees at 9 bases. The CDR3 is 15 residues long. Trimming took 0 bases from V and 4 from J; bases not matched to a gene: 4. Germline V CDR1 and CDR2: SGDLS, YYNGEE. DNA of the CDR3: TGTGCCAGCAGCGTAGCCCGGACAGGGGCCTATGGCTACACCTTC. Translated: CASSVARTGAYGYTF.

The chain joins TRBV5-5 to TRBJ2-7, with TRBD1 identical over 8 bases. The CDR3 length is 16 residues. Germline CDR1 and CDR2: SGHKS and YYEKEE (reference sequence). The V gene end was trimmed by 4 bases and the J gene end by 2 bases; junction bases not matched to a gene: 11. The CDR3 loop reads CASSPYPDRGPYEQYF. The CDR3 DNA reads TGTGCCAGCAGCCCCTACCCCGACAGGGGACCCTACGAGCAGTACTTC.

The J gene is TRBJ2-6, the V gene TRBV7-2; the D is unclear. The CDR3 extends over 14 amino acids. Germline CDR1 is SGHTA and CDR2 is FQGNSA. The V end lost 2 bases, the J end lost 2 bases, and 4 bases lay between the germline ends. The CDR3 bases are TGTGCCAGCAGCTTATCGGCTGGGGCCAACGTCCTGACTTTC. Protein sequence: CASSLSAGANVLTF. The variable domain in full, with the rest retrieved from reference TRBV7-2 and TRBJ2-6, is GAGVSQSPSNKVTEKGKDVELRCDPISGHTALYWYRQSLGQGLEFLIYFQGNSAPDKSGLPSDRFSAERTGGSVSTLTIQRTQQEDSAVYLCASSLSAGANVLTFGAGSRLTVL.

This clone was seen just once. J is TRBJ1-4 and V is TRBV29-1, with D perhaps TRBD1 (6 bases). Looked up from germline, CDR1 is SQVTM and CDR2 is ANQGSEA. This CDR3 is 13 amino acids long. Trimming stripped 7 bases from V and 7 bases from J, with 16 bases between. The CDR3 sequence: CSAGGGRGEKLFF. The CDR3 DNA reads as TGCAGCGCCGGAGGGGGTCGAGGTGAAAAACTGTTTTTT.

The chain combines TRBV30 with TRBJ2-7, with D possibly matching TRBD1 (7 bases). The germline CDR1 and CDR2 sequences are GTSNPN and SVGIG (reference sequence). V lost 4 bases, J lost 7 bases, and 14 bases lay in between. The CDR3 loop spans 12 amino acids. This CDR3 is CAWNTGAGEQYF. The DNA of the CDR3 is TGTGCCTGGAATACAGGGGCGGGGGAGCAGTACTTC.

The chain uses TRBV18 and TRBJ1-1; no definite D call. The CDR3 is 15 residues long. Germline assignment: CDR1 KGHSH and CDR2 LQKENI. V lost 1 base, J lost 1 base, and 10 bases lay in between. The CDR3, as DNA: TGTGCCAGCTCACCACAGAAGGCAGGGAACACTGAAGCTTTCTTT. Translated, it gives CASSPQKAGNTEAFF.